This T cell receptor beta chain was captured by sequencing in a study of Graves' ophthalmopathy and Graves' hyperthyroidism. Study-level results: This model predicted ophthalmopathy progression (sensitivity around 71%, specificity about 73%).

Investigators amplified TCR beta CDR3 regions from RNA transcripts. An initial RT-PCR round employing HTBI primers preceded a second-round multiplex PCR. MiXCR, applied by TCRdb to the multiplex PCR reads, yields one record per CDR3 protein. The top ten hold roughly 5.8% of the sample, which has about 170,000 distinct CDR3 sequences, over 35% seen once. This clonotype showed up just once. Antigen: not known. PBMCs were obtained from about 9.5 ml of fresh peripheral blood. This CDR3 has 14 residues. Trimming left V 2 bases short and J 2 bases short, with 10 bases between. In germline, CDR1 is LGHDT, CDR2 YNNKEL (reference sequence).

This clonotype was obtained from a woman between 35 and 50 years old with Graves' ophthalmopathy. J is TRBJ2-7 and V is TRBV3-1, with D maybe TRBD1 (5 bases). Sequenced sample: peripheral blood. CDR3 loop: CASSQSQGPYEQYF. The CDR3 DNA is TGTGCCAGCAGCCAATCCCAGGGCCCCTACGAGCAGTACTTC.